This TCR beta chain was documented in a study of blood T cell repertoires in COVID-19 (dated by TCRdb to the early 2020s). With respect to the entire study: Samples covering the acute and convalescent phases of COVID-19 were provided by collaborators in the United States, Italy and Spain. The prospective study material was composed of cDNA or gDNA derived from T cells, B-cell-depleted T cells, or PBMCs. Deeply sampled blood TCRbeta repertoires from subjects exposed to, actively infected with, or recovered from COVID-19 were included in the dataset. A freely available public database, intended as a resource for researchers studying the immune response to SARS-CoV-2, is where the repertoires were released. Where available, HLA class I and class II types were obtained from metadata supplied by the sample provider rather than from assay-based typing. Samples were obtained from the ongoing ImmuneRACE study (first 160 participants) and from roughly 1,300 subjects provided by 6 global collaborators. Nearly every sample came with metadata listing a de-identified subject ID, COVID-19 status, age in years and sex. Overall study outcomes, separate from this receptor: Clinical and demographic metadata were provided uncurated, with the amount varying by source and participant.

TCRbeta CDR3 regions were amplified from genomic DNA using the immunoSEQ Assay, a bias-controlled multiplex PCR. The paper's data handling went like this. The number of nucleated cells in each sample was estimated from the amplification of reference gene primers within the assay. Sequence reads were collapsed and filtered to measure the absolute abundance of every unique TCRbeta CDR3 rearrangement. For each sample, productive Simpson clonality was calculated as the square root of Simpson's diversity index over productive rearrangements. The source is immuneACCESS, and TCRdb retained only in-frame sequences with V and J called. Part of the clones is not carried over; for the studies checked, unresolved V genes explain less than half of this, and the remainder is unexplained. D and trimming were read from the DNA, whereas the V and J calls and clone size are those reported in that table. This sample lists roughly 400,000 clones; about 88% were detected once. The biggest ten clones account for approximately 1.5% of the sample.

The germline V gene (reference sequence) gives CDR1 as LGHDT and CDR2 as YNNKEL. Germline trimming amounts to 4 bases on V and 5 bases on J, with 11 as the count of junction bases outside the gene matches. From its cysteine to its phenylalanine, the CDR3 spans 16 amino acids. CDR3 DNA only is kept here, 48 bases in frame from base 1. About this clone itself: Its binding antigen is unknown. Within one base of it there is no much larger clone, and no base qualities were kept.

Enrolling through a virtual design, the prospective study's participants ranged in age from roughly 18 to 95 years and lived across approximately 25 United States geographic areas. In the prospective study, participants were assigned to cohorts based on the clinical history participants reported in a screening survey and a study questionnaire. Exposed participants had been in contact, within 2 weeks of entering the study, with a person who had a PCR-confirmed or clinician-diagnosed case of COVID-19. Each participant in the prospective study had whole blood, serum and a nasopharyngeal or oropharyngeal swab collected by mobile phlebotomists. Over a 2-month period, participants in the prospective study had the option of providing additional blood draws and questionnaires. Blood samples from the prospective study were shipped frozen or at room temperature prior to DNA extraction.

This clonotype was obtained from a woman aged 18-29 years who had been exposed to COVID-19. The sequenced material came from PBMCs or T cells enriched from blood (not recorded which). Recombination joined TRBV3-1 (or the pseudogene TRBV3-2) with TRBJ2-3, and TRBD2 matches 8 of the central bases. The DNA reads TGTGCCAGCAGCCCAGTCGGGGGGGCGAGCGAAGATACGCAGTATTTT. It translates to CASSPVGGASEDTQYF.